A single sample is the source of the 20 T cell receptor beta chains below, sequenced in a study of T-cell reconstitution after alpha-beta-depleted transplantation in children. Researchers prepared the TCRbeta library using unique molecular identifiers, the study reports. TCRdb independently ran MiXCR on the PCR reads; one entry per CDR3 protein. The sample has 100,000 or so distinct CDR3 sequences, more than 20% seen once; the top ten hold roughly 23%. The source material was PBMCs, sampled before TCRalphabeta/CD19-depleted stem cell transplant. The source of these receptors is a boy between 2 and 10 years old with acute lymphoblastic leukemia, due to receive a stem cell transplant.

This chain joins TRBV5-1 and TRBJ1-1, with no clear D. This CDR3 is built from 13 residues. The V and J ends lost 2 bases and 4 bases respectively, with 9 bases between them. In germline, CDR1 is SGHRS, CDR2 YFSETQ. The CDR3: CASSFILGTEAFF. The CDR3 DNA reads TGCGCCAGCAGCTTTATCCTGGGCACTGAAGCTTTCTTT.

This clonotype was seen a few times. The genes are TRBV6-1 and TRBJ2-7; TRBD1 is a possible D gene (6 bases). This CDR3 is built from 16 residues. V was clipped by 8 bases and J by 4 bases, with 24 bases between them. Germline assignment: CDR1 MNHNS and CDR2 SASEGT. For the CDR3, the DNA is TGTGCCAGCCTCAATGACCCGACAGGTGCTATGTACGAGCAGTACTTC. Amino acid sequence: CASLNDPTGAMYEQYF.

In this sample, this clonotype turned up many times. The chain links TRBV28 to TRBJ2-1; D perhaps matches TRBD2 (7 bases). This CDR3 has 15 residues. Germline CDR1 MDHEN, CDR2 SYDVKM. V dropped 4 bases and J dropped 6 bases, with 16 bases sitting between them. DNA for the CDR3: TGTGCCAGCAGTTCTACGGGGGGCCGCAGCAATGAGCAGTTCTTC. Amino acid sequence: CASSSTGGRSNEQFF. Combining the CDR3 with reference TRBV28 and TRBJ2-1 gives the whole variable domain DVKVTQSSRYLVKRTGEKVFLECVQDMDHENMFWYRQDPGLGLRLIYFSYDVKMKEKGDIPEGYSVSREKKERFSLILESASTNQTSMYLCASSSTGGRSNEQFFGPGTRLTVL.

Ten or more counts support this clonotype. The CDR3 DNA follows: TGTGCCAGCAGCTTAGCGGGTGGTAACTACGGATATCGAGAGCAGTACTTC. Amino acids: CASSLAGGNYGYREQYF. The chain combines TRBV7-9 with TRBJ2-7; D not resolved. V lost 0 bases and J lost 7, with 22 bases in between. Germline CDR1 and CDR2: SEHNR and FQNEAQ (reference sequence). The length of the CDR3 is 17 residues.

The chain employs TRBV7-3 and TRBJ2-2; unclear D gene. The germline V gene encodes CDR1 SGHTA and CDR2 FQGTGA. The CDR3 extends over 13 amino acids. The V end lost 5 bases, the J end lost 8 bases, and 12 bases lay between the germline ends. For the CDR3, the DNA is TGTGCCAGCAGCCCTAGACACCGTGGGGAGCTGTTTTTT. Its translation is CASSPRHRGELFF.

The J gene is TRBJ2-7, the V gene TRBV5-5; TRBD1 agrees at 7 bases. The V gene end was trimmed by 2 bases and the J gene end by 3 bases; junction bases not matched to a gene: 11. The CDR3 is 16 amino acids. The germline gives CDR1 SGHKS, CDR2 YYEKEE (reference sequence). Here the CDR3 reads CASSFKGEGGGYEQYF. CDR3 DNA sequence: TGTGCCAGCAGCTTTAAGGGAGAAGGGGGCGGCTACGAGCAGTACTTC. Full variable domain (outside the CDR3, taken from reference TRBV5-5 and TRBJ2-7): DAGVTQSPTHLIKTRGQQVTLRCSPISGHKSVSWYQQVLGQGPQFIFQYYEKEERGRGNFPDRFSARQFPNYSSELNVNALLLGDSALYLCASSFKGEGGGYEQYFGPGTRLTVT.

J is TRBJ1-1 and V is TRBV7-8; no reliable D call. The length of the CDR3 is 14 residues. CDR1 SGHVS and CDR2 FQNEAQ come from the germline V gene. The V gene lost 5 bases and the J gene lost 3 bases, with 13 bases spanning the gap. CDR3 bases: TGTGCCAGCAGCCCTTTAAGAACAGACACTGAAGCTTTCTTT. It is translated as CASSPLRTDTEAFF.

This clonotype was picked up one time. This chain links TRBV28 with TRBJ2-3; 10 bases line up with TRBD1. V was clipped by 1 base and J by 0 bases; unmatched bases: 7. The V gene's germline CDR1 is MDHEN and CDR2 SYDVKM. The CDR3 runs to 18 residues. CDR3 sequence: CASSLSLGQGSSTDTQYF. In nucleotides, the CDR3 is TGTGCCAGCAGTTTATCCCTGGGACAGGGGTCAAGCACAGATACGCAGTATTTT.

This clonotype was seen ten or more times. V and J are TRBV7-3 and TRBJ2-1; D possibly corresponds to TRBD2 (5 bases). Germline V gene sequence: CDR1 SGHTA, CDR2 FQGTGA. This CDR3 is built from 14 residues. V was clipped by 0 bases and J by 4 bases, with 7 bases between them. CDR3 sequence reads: CASSLTSEYNEQFF. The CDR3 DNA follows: TGTGCCAGCAGCTTAACTAGCGAATACAATGAGCAGTTCTTC.

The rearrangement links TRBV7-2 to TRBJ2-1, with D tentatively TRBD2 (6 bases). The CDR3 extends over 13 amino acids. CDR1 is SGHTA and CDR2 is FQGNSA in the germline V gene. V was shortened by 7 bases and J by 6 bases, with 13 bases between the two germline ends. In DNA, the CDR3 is TGTGCCAGCATAGGTAGGGACTCCAATGAGCAGTTCTTC. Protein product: CASIGRDSNEQFF.

The chain's CDR3 is CASSRDRGLGEQFF. The DNA of the CDR3 is TGTGCCAGCAGCCGGGACAGGGGATTAGGTGAGCAGTTCTTC. V usage is TRBV6-1 and J usage is TRBJ2-1; TRBD1 aligns across 10 bases. This CDR3 contains 14 residues. Germline V gene lookup returns CDR1 MNHNS and CDR2 SASEGT. Losses at the gene ends were 6 bases for V and 9 bases for J; bases not matched to a gene: 8.

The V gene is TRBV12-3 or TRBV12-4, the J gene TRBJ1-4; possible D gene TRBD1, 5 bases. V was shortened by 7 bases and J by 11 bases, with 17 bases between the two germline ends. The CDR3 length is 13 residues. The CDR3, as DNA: TGTGCCAGCAAGGGGACGTATGGAGGGAAACTGTTTTTT. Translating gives CASKGTYGGKLFF.

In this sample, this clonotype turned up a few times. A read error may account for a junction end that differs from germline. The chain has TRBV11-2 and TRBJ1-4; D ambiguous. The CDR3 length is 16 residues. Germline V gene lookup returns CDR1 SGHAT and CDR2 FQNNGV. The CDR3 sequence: CASTLGIGFTNEKLFF. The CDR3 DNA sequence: TGTGCCAGCACCTTAGGTATTGGGTTCACTAATGAAAAACTGTTTTTT.

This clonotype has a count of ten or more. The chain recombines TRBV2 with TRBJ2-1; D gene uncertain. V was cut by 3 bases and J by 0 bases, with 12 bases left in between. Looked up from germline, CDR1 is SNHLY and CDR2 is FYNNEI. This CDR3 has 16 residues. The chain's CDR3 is CASSESRPLSYNEQFF. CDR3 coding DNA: TGTGCCAGCAGTGAGAGTAGGCCCCTCTCCTACAATGAGCAGTTCTTC.

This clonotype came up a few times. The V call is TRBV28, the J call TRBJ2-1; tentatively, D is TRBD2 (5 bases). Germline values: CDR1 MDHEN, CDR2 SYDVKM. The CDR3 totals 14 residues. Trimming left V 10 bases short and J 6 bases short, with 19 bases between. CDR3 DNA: TGTGCCACCGAACAACCCCTAGCATTCAATGAGCAGTTCTTC. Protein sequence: CATEQPLAFNEQFF.

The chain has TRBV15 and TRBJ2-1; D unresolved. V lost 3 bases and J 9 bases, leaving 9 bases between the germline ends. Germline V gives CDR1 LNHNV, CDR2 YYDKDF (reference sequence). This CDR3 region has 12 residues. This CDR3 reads CATSSNHREQFF. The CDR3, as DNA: TGTGCCACCAGCAGTAATCATCGTGAGCAGTTCTTC.

The CDR3 here is CASSSDNSGYITDTQYF. The CDR3 DNA is TGCGCCAGCAGCTCAGATAATAGCGGCTACATCACAGATACGCAGTATTTT. The gene calls are TRBV5-1 and TRBJ2-3, with D tentatively TRBD2 (6 bases). Germline values: CDR1 SGHRS, CDR2 YFSETQ. The CDR3 sequence is 17 residues long. V lost 3 bases, J lost 2 bases, and 19 bases lay in between.

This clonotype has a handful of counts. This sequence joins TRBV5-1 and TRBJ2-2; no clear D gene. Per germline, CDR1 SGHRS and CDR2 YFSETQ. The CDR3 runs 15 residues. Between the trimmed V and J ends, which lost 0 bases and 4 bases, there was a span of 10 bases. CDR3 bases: TGCGCCAGCAGCTTGGCCGAACTACCCACCGGGGAGCTGTTTTTT. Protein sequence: CASSLAELPTGELFF. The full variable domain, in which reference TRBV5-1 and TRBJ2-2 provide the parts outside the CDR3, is KAGVTQTPRYLIKTRGQQVTLSCSPISGHRSVSWYQQTPGQGLQFLFEYFSETQRNKGNFPGRFSGRQFSNSRSEMNVSTLELGDSALYLCASSLAELPTGELFFGEGSRLTVL.

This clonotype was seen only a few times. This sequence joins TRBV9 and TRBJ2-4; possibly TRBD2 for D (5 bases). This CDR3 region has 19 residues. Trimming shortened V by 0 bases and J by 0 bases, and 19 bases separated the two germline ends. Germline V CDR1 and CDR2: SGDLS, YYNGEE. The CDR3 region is CASSVEMRRRILAKNIQYF. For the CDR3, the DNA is TGTGCCAGCAGCGTAGAGATGCGGAGGCGAATACTAGCCAAAAACATTCAGTACTTC.

In nucleotides, the CDR3 is TGTGCCTGGATGGGTGAAAACGGCGAAGCTTTCTTT. It codes for CAWMGENGEAFF. This rearrangement joins TRBV30 to TRBJ1-1; the D is unclear. The CDR3 runs to 12 residues. CDR1 is GTSNPN and CDR2 is SVGIG in the germline V gene (reference sequence). Deletions cut 4 bases from V and 8 bases from J, with 14 bases between.